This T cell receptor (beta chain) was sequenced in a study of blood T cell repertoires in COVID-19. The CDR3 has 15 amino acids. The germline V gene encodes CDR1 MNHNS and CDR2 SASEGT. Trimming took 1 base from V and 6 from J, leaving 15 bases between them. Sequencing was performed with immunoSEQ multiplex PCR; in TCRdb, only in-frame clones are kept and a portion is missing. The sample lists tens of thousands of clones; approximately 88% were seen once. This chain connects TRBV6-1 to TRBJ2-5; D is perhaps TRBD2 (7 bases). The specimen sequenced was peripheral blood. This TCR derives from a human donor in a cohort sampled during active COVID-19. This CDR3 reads CASSEEAGEGQTQYF. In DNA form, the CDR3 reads TGTGCCAGCAGTGAAGAGGCAGGGGAGGGCCAGACCCAGTACTTC.